This T cell receptor (beta chain) is drawn from a study of blood T cell repertoires in COVID-19. Study overall: Acute and convalescent COVID-19 samples came from the United States, Italy and Spain. PBMCs, B-cell-depleted T cells, or T cells provided the cDNA or gDNA that made up the material.

Authors' processing steps: Quantification of nucleated cells was approximated via reference gene primer amplification. TCRdb's table, derived via immunoSEQ multiplex PCR, lists solely in-frame clones and lacks some. The D gene and trimming were derived from the DNA, and the V and J assignments and clone size from that table. The sample has approximately 500,000 clones, 80% to 90% seen once. The germline gives CDR1 SGHNT, CDR2 YYREEE (reference sequence). With 4 bases clipped from V and 7 bases from J, the junction kept 8 bases outside the gene matches. The CDR3 runs to 17 residues. The sequencing sample was made of peripheral blood. This sequence joins TRBV5-4 and TRBJ2-2; 15 nucleotides line up with TRBD2. The sequence came from a human donor in a cohort sampled during active COVID-19. The CDR3 loop reads CASSPGGLAGGSGELFF. The CDR3 region has the DNA TGTGCCAGCAGCCCCGGAGGACTAGCGGGAGGGAGCGGGGAGCTGTTTTTT.